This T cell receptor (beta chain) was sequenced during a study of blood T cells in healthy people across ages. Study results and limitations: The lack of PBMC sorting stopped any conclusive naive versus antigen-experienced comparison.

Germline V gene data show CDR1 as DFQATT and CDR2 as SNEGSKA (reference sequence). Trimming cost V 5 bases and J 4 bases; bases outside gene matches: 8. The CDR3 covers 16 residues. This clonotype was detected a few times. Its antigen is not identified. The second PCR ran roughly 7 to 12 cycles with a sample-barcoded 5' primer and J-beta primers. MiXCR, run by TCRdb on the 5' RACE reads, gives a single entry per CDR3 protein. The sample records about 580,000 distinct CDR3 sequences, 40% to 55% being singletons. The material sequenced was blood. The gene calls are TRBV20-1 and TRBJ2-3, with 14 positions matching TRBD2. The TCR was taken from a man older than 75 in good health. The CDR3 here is CSAWGGTSGSSDTQYF. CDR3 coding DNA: TGCAGTGCTTGGGGGGGGACTAGCGGGAGTTCAGATACGCAGTATTTT.